This T cell receptor beta chain was sequenced during a study of blood T cell repertoires in COVID-19. In the study overall: Samples of COVID-19 (acute and convalescent) were obtained from the United States, Italy and Spain.

Measured with immunoSEQ multiplex PCR; TCRdb has only the in-frame clones, and not every one. Of roughly 130,000 clones in the sample, around 87% were seen once. The CDR3 spans 16 residues. Germline-derived CDR1 and CDR2 are SGHRS and YFSETQ. V was cut by 2 bases and J by 5 bases, with 17 bases left in between. The sequence was collected from a woman in her sixties with acute or convalescent COVID-19. J is TRBJ2-1 and V is TRBV5-1; tentatively, D is TRBD1 (5 bases). Sequenced material: peripheral blood. The CDR3, as DNA: TGCGCCAGCAGCTTCACGTCCATGATAGGGGACAATGAGCAGTTCTTC. Translated, it gives CASSFTSMIGDNEQFF. The full variable domain, with the rest looked up from reference TRBV5-1 and TRBJ2-1, is KAGVTQTPRYLIKTRGQQVTLSCSPISGHRSVSWYQQTPGQGLQFLFEYFSETQRNKGNFPGRFSGRQFSNSRSEMNVSTLELGDSALYLCASSFTSMIGDNEQFFGPGTRLTVL.